This section outlines one T cell receptor beta chain sequence together with its context. In the authors' workflow: Estimation of nucleated cell counts was performed using reference gene primer amplification. The protocol was immunoSEQ multiplex PCR, while the TCRdb copy is restricted to in-frame clones and leaves out a portion. The V and J calls and clone size are taken from that table; D and trimming were inferred from the DNA. The sample holds roughly 60,000 clones, 85% seen once. The sample is drawn from a study of blood T cell repertoires in COVID-19. Turning to the study itself: Acute and convalescent COVID-19 samples came from the United States, Italy and Spain. Sources were T cells, B-cell-depleted T cells, or PBMCs; the material itself was cDNA or gDNA.

Looked up from germline, CDR1 is SGHTS and CDR2 is YDEGEE. Trimming removed 5 bases from V and 3 bases from J; junction bases left unmatched: 10. The CDR3 runs to 15 residues. The chain is built from TRBV5-8 and TRBJ2-7, with 8 bases identical to TRBD2. Sequencing was performed on peripheral blood. The clonotype was recovered from a human donor in a cohort sampled during active COVID-19. CDR3 loop: CASRRLAGSFYEQYF. The CDR3, as DNA: TGTGCCAGCAGACGCCTAGCGGGTTCGTTCTACGAGCAGTACTTC.